This entry features one TCR beta chain sequence. A few counts support this clone. Its binding antigen is unknown. Qualities for individual bases were not recorded, and no much larger clone is one base off. The CDR3 runs 15 amino acids, cysteine and phenylalanine included. Only the CDR3 DNA is retained, 45 bases long and in frame from the first base. From a lookup of the germline V gene, CDR1 and CDR2 are SGHRS and YFSETQ. Relative to germline, V is 0 bases shorter and J is 10 bases shorter, with 17 bases between their ends. Using the deep immunoSEQ assay, multiplex PCR amplified TCR CDR3 regions from genomic DNA. Extracted genomic DNA from each cell subset was distributed evenly across all wells of several immunoSEQ 96-well plates, and each plate was treated as a replicate. For unsorted PBMC, approximately 310 ng genomic DNA, equal to 32,000 or so T cell genomes, was loaded into each replicate PCR. Unsorted PBMC genomic DNA was sequenced across ten immunoSEQ deep assay plates. Purified libraries were quantified with a Qubit 3.0 fluorometer, sized on a Bioanalyzer 2100, and re-quantified with the KAPA Library Quantification kit. Every immunoSEQ 96-well plate was sequenced on a dedicated single-read 150-cycle Illumina NextSeq 550 flow cell. Per the source publication's procedure: Because the immunoSEQ output included only junctional sequences and no quality scores, the filtering could not be the same as the filtering used for full-length reads. Sequences were annotated with PyIR, a Python wrapper for IgBLAST v1.9, using IMGT germline references to assign V/J genes and CDR3. Reads were removed for weak V/J assignments (E-value above 1e-6), missing CDR3, stop codons, out-of-frame junctions, or ambiguous translated residues. V3J clonotypes were defined as sequences sharing the same inferred V gene, J gene, and CDR3 amino acid sequence. The percentage overlap between two repertoires was calculated by dividing the number of shared unique clonotypes by the size of the smaller repertoire. Repertoire richness was assessed with RTK rarefaction, the Chao1 estimator, and Recon v2.1 estimates of unobserved clonotypes. Imported from immuneACCESS, the table was reduced by TCRdb to in-frame sequences with V and J called. These copies leave out some clones; in studies compared against another copy, an unresolved V gene accounts for under half, and the cause of the remainder is not known. V, J and clone size reflect that table, while D and trimming were determined from the DNA. This sample comprises some 500,000 clones, approximately 71% of them detected only once. 12% of the sample is held by the ten biggest clonotypes.

The entry originates in a study of shared clonotypes between healthy human individuals (dated by TCRdb to the early 2020s). As for the study more broadly: A couple of women and a few men aged 18 to 49 years were included in the cohort. Blood TCR repertoires of a handful of healthy adults were deeply sequenced to estimate repertoire size and the extent of clonotype sharing between individuals. Different laboratories and diverse techniques were used to prepare libraries and sequence TCR repertoires, to increase sequencing depth and limit assay-specific biases. Leukapheresis yielded between about 0.8 and 9.5 billion PBMCs per donor.

On the study overall, not on this receptor specifically: The small number of donors limited the genetic and exposure-history diversity represented. Based on pairwise subsampling, the degree of clonotype sharing among donors was expected to be affected by sequencing depth. Sampling was restricted to blood, and TCR repertoires in tissues likely differ from the TCR repertoires found in blood.

The donors were healthy, HIV-negative adults who had no recently reported acute infections or vaccinations. Every donor was a Caucasian adult living in Nashville, Tennessee, USA. For unsorted samples, 84 million or so PBMCs were counted, and genomic DNA was extracted using the QIAamp DNA Blood Mini kit. Blood was obtained by leukapheresis, after which PBMCs were separated by Ficoll-Histopaque density gradient centrifugation and cryopreserved in liquid nitrogen vapor phase. The clonotype was recovered from a middle-aged woman in good health. Some clones in this sample may be carry-over from other donors' samples. The chain is made from TRBV5-1 and TRBJ2-1; TRBD2 is perhaps the D gene, given 6 matching bases. The sequencing input was PBMCs. This receptor has the CDR3 CASSLGLDGIGEQFF. The nucleotides read TGCGCCAGCAGCTTGGGACTAGACGGCATTGGCGAGCAGTTCTTC.